The rows below give T cell receptor beta chains drawn from one sample of a study of technical replicates of blood from a few donors. Method: immunoSEQ multiplex PCR; TCRdb's copy keeps in-frame clones and lacks some. The table lists tens of thousands of clones, around 94% of them singletons, with about 0.26% in the top ten. The source material was T cells isolated from PBMCs. The source is a human donor in good health. The CDR3 runs from the conserved cysteine through the conserved F or W. D genes are given only for firm matches. Clone sizes are given selectively: once, few, many, or a class where the clone is expanded.

length	size	V	D	J	DNA	CDR3
16	-	TRBV11-2	-	TRBJ2-6	TGTGCCAGCAGCTTAGGCCGCAGGTCTGGGGCCAACGTCCTGACTTTC	CASSLGRRSGANVLTF
16	-	TRBV6-1	TRBD1	TRBJ1-5	TGTGCCAGCAGTGAACTCCGGACAGGGGGAGATCAGCCCCAGCATTTT	CASSELRTGGDQPQHF
16	-	TRBV7-9	-	TRBJ2-5	TGTGCCAGCAGCCTAGTCGGGGTAGATCCCCAAGAGACCCAGTACTTC	CASSLVGVDPQETQYF
12	-	TRBV11-3	-	TRBJ1-2	TGTGCCAGCAGCCCCGGGGGGCATGGCTACACCTTC	CASSPGGHGYTF
16	-	TRBV5-1	TRBD1	TRBJ1-2	TGCGCCAGCAGCCCCGAACCGGGACAGGGGGCATATGGCTACACCTTC	CASSPEPGQGAYGYTF
17	-	TRBV28	-	TRBJ2-7	TGTGCCAGCAGTTTACGAAGAACGAGAGGGTCCCTCGGCGAGCAGTACTTC	CASSLRRTRGSLGEQYF
15	-	TRBV6-1	TRBD2	TRBJ2-1	TGTGCCAGCATCAGCGGGAGCTGGGACTACAATGAGCAGTTCTTC	CASISGSWDYNEQFF
15	-	TRBV9	-	TRBJ1-5	TGTGCCAGCAGCGTAGCGGAGGGTAGCAATCAGCCCCAGCATTTT	CASSVAEGSNQPQHF
13	-	TRBV6-1	-	TRBJ1-1	TGTGCCAGCAGTGCGGACAGAAACACTGAAGCTTTCTTT	CASSADRNTEAFF
15	-	TRBV14	-	TRBJ2-1	TGTGCCAGCAGCCAAGGGACTGGCTCCTACAATGAGCAGTTCTTC	CASSQGTGSYNEQFF
15	-	TRBV25-1	TRBD1	TRBJ1-4	TGTGCCAGCAGTGAATACAGGGGGCCTCATGAAAAACTGTTTTTT	CASSEYRGPHEKLFF
13	-	TRBV6-4	TRBD1	TRBJ2-3	TGTGCCAGCAGTGAACAGGGGGCAGATACGCAGTATTTT	CASSEQGADTQYF
16	-	TRBV2	TRBD1	TRBJ2-1	TGTGCCAGCAGGGAGGGACAGGGGGCCGCATACAATGAGCAGTTCTTC	CASREGQGAAYNEQFF
15	-	TRBV6-5	-	TRBJ1-3	TGTGCCAGCAGTTTACAGGGTGGCTCTGGAAACACCATATATTTT	CASSLQGGSGNTIYF
16	-	TRBV5-5	-	TRBJ1-1	TGTGCCAGCAGCTTGTGGGTTACTCGGGGGTACACTGAAGCTTTCTTT	CASSLWVTRGYTEAFF
12	-	TRBV28	-	TRBJ2-2	TGTGCCAGCAGAATCGACACCGGGGAGCTGTTTTTT	CASRIDTGELFF
16	-	TRBV5-1	-	TRBJ2-1	TGCGCCAGCAGGCCTACCACAGGGCCCTTCTACAATGAGCAGTTCTTC	CASRPTTGPFYNEQFF
15	-	TRBV19	-	TRBJ2-1	TGTGCCAGTAGTGTCCCAGGCCTGCAAATGGATGAGCAGTTCTTC	CASSVPGLQMDEQFF
15	-	TRBV27	TRBD2	TRBJ2-1	TGTGCCAGCAGTTTGCCAGCGGGAGGTCACAATGAGCAGTTCTTC	CASSLPAGGHNEQFF
18	-	TRBV4-1	-	TRBJ1-2	TGCGCCAGCAGCGGACCTAGACGGAACAGGCAAAGAATATATGGCTACACCTTC	CASSGPRRNRQRIYGYTF
15	-	TRBV29-1	TRBD1	TRBJ1-2	TGCAGCGTTGAGGGTGAGGGGACAGGGTGGCATGGCTACACCTTC	CSVEGEGTGWHGYTF
15	-	TRBV7-8	TRBD1	TRBJ1-1	TGTGCCAGCAGCTTAGGGGGGACAGGGAACACTGAAGCTTTCTTT	CASSLGGTGNTEAFF
12	few	TRBV6-6	-	TRBJ2-1	TGTGCCAGCGGTCAGGATAATAATGAGCAGTTCTTC	CASGQDNNEQFF
16	-	TRBV28	TRBD1	TRBJ1-2	TGTGCCAGCAGTTTCGGGACAGGGGGAATTCCTTATGGCTACACCTTC	CASSFGTGGIPYGYTF
14	-	TRBV15	-	TRBJ2-7	TGTGCCACCAGCAGAGATACGCAGGCCCACGAGCAGTACTTC	CATSRDTQAHEQYF
16	-	TRBV7-9	TRBD1	TRBJ1-2	TGTGCCAGCAGCTTGGAACCGGGACAGGGTTTTATTGGCTACACCTTC	CASSLEPGQGFIGYTF
12	-	TRBV19	-	TRBJ2-7	TGTGCCAGTAGCGACAGGCGCTACGAGCAGTACTTC	CASSDRRYEQYF
18	-	TRBV7-6	-	TRBJ2-7	TGTGCCAGCAGCTTAGGGCTACCTGGGCAGGCCGACTCCTACGAGCAGTACTTC	CASSLGLPGQADSYEQYF
15	once	TRBV28	-	TRBJ2-7	TGTGCCAGCAGTTCACCGACTAGTTCCACCTCCGAGCAGTACTTC	CASSSPTSSTSEQYF
14	-	TRBV28	TRBD1	TRBJ1-5	TGTGCCAGCAGACCAGGGGGCGGAAATCAGCCCCAGCATTTT	CASRPGGGNQPQHF
15	-	TRBV6-5	-	TRBJ1-2	TGTGCCAGCAGTACCGGGACTATCCCCCTCTATGGCTACACCTTC	CASSTGTIPLYGYTF
18	once	TRBV29-1	TRBD1	TRBJ2-7	TGCAGCGTTGGTGGAATGACAGGGAAAAGATATCCAGGCTACGAGCAGTACTTC	CSVGGMTGKRYPGYEQYF
15	-	TRBV5-1	-	TRBJ1-4	TGCGCCAGCAGCCAAACAGGGCACGAAAATGAAAAACTGTTTTTT	CASSQTGHENEKLFF
14	-	TRBV9	TRBD1	TRBJ1-2	TGTGCCAGCAGCGCGGGGACAGGGGGCTATGGCTACACCTTC	CASSAGTGGYGYTF
15	-	TRBV27	TRBD1	TRBJ2-5	TGTGCCAGCAGTTCGGACAGGGGGGGGAAGGAGACCCAGTACTTC	CASSSDRGGKETQYF
13	few	TRBV6-4	-	TRBJ1-5	TGTGCCAGCAGTGAGCAGGGCAATCAGCCCCAGCATTTT	CASSEQGNQPQHF
16	once	TRBV27	TRBD1	TRBJ2-2	TGTGCCAGCAGTTTATCCTGGGGACAGAGCACCGGGGAGCTGTTTTTT	CASSLSWGQSTGELFF
17	-	TRBV4-1	TRBD2	TRBJ2-2	TGCGCCAGCAGCCAACCTAGCGGGAGTAGTGACACCGGGGAGCTGTTTTTT	CASSQPSGSSDTGELFF
15	-	TRBV6-5	TRBD1	TRBJ1-2	TGTGCCAGCAGTTACTCCCCGGGACAGGGGTTAGGCTACACCTTC	CASSYSPGQGLGYTF
16	-	TRBV7-9	TRBD1	TRBJ1-1	TGTGCCAGCAGCTGGGGGACAGGGGGCGAGAACACTGAAGCTTTCTTT	CASSWGTGGENTEAFF
16	-	TRBV29-1	-	TRBJ2-3	TGCAGCGTACGTACCCGGGGGTTAGCAAGCACAGATACGCAGTATTTT	CSVRTRGLASTDTQYF
16	-	TRBV7-2	TRBD2	TRBJ2-1	TGTGCCAGCAGACTCGAAGGGACTAGCGACTACAATGAGCAGTTCTTC	CASRLEGTSDYNEQFF
13	-	TRBV7-9	-	TRBJ1-1	TGTGCCAGCAGCTTAGGGGCGAACACTGAAGCTTTCTTT	CASSLGANTEAFF
13	-	TRBV7-9	-	TRBJ2-2	TGTGCCAGCAGCCTCGGACAGCACGGGGAGCTGTTTTTT	CASSLGQHGELFF
13	-	TRBV19	-	TRBJ2-7	TGTGCCAGTAGTTTCGGTTATCTGTACGAGCAGTACTTC	CASSFGYLYEQYF
16	-	TRBV28	TRBD1	TRBJ1-5	TGTGCCACCTACACCGCCGGGACAGGATTCAATCAGCCCCAGCATTTT	CATYTAGTGFNQPQHF
16	-	TRBV11-2	TRBD2	TRBJ2-1	TGTGCCAGCAGCCTAAACGGACTAGCCGCCTACAATGAGCAGTTCTTC	CASSLNGLAAYNEQFF
16	-	TRBV28	TRBD1	TRBJ1-5	TGTGCCAGCAGTCCAAGGACAGGACCTCTGAATCAGCCCCAGCATTTT	CASSPRTGPLNQPQHF
12	few	TRBV25-1	-	TRBJ1-1	TGTGCCGTATCAGGGGCGTACACTGAAGCTTTCTTT	CAVSGAYTEAFF
12	-	TRBV2	-	TRBJ2-7	TGTGCCAGCCTAGAACAGGGCTACGAGCAGTACTTC	CASLEQGYEQYF
16	-	TRBV7-7	-	TRBJ2-2	TGTGCTAGCAGCCCAAGCCCGGGGTCGAACACCGGGGAGCTGTTTTTT	CASSPSPGSNTGELFF
14	-	TRBV7-8	TRBD2	TRBJ2-5	TGTGCCAGCAGCCCCCATAGCGGGGAGGGGACCCAGTACTTC	CASSPHSGEGTQYF
19	-	TRBV7-9	TRBD2	TRBJ2-5	TGTGCCAGCAGCTTAGCGCCGGGACTAGCGGGAGGGCTAGTTGAGACCCAGTACTTC	CASSLAPGLAGGLVETQYF
13	-	TRBV30	TRBD1	TRBJ1-5	TGTGCCTGGAGTGTACAGGGGGATCAGCCCCAGCATTTT	CAWSVQGDQPQHF
17	-	TRBV5-1	TRBD1	TRBJ2-6	TGCGCCAGCAGCGAGACAGGGGCGGCCTCTGGGGCCAACGTCCTGACTTTC	CASSETGAASGANVLTF
13	-	TRBV10-1	-	TRBJ2-2	TGCGCCAGCAGTCGACAGGACACCGGGGAGCTGTTTTTT	CASSRQDTGELFF
15	-	TRBV4-1	-	TRBJ2-5	TGCGCCAGCAGCCACGAGGATAGCCTGAGTCCTACCCAGTACTTC	CASSHEDSLSPTQYF
14	once	TRBV6-1	-	TRBJ2-3	TGTGCCAGCACGCGGGACAGTAGCACAGATACGCAGTATTTT	CASTRDSSTDTQYF